Given below is one T cell receptor (beta chain) in context. It lacks a known antigen. One end of the junction is discordant with germline, which a read error may explain. The data are from a study of regulatory T cells in long-lasting Graves disease (dated by TCRdb to the early 2020s). For the wider study: Newly diagnosed Graves' disease patients had taken antithyroid drugs for less than 3 months. A total of around 33 samples were covered by TCR sequencing, comprising around 13 persistent and around 20 newly diagnosed Graves' disease patients. The study was registered as a clinical trial and conducted in China. Patients with persistent Graves' disease were compared with patients with newly diagnosed Graves' disease using TCR sequencing and RNA sequencing of peripheral blood.

From a lookup of the germline V gene (reference sequence), CDR1 and CDR2 are DFQATT and SNEGSKA. Its CDR3 holds 15 amino acids, cysteine through phenylalanine. CDR3 DNA is the only sequence kept; it has 45 bases, read in frame from the first base. Summary of the overall study and its limitations: Only the TCR beta chain was sequenced and analyzed. Compared with newly diagnosed patients, persistent Graves' disease patients had lower TCR Shannon entropy and fewer highly expanded clones, which suggests clonal expansion. A larger number of public clonotypes was shared among persistent patients (approximately 3,000) than among newly diagnosed patients (around 870). Persistent disease showed preferential use of TRBV28, TRBJ1-2 and TRBJ2-5, whereas newly diagnosed disease favored TRBV20-1 and TRBJ2-1. The study examined only peripheral blood because the primary lesion, thyroid tissue, could not be accessed. The small sample size was acknowledged by the authors as a limitation that may reduce accuracy.

Library preparation used multiplex PCR. The data were produced on an Illumina HiSeq 4000. iRepertoire HTBI primers and Arm-PCR amplification of CDR3 regions were used to construct TCR beta libraries. Gel purification was performed on PCR products prior to sequencing. As for the authors' bioinformatics: A total of 62 TRBV and approximately 15 TRBJ segments were identified across samples and were used for gene usage analysis of CDR3 amino acid clonotypes. Filtered high-quality paired reads were merged into contigs using COPE and FqMerger. BLAST was used to align contigs to the IMGT TRBV, TRBD and TRBJ reference genes, and CDR3 was defined following IMGT. Any clonotype with a frequency above 0.1% was counted as a highly expanded clone. Shannon entropy served as the measure of repertoire diversity, while the Gini coefficient captured V-J evenness. A clonotype was considered public if more than one individual shared it. TCRdb redid the processing of the public reads, applying fastp at Q25 and MiXCR, and retained in-frame beta chains. Each entry merges the rows of one CDR3 protein and shows their most common DNA and genes. The V and J calls follow TCRdb's processing rather than the paper's. Counted in this sample were roughly 350,000 distinct CDR3 sequences; around 17% of them appeared once. The ten largest clones add up to roughly 27% of the sample.

In the paper's terms, the time point label means: newly diagnosed GD, antithyroid drugs for less than 3 months. For both TCR sequencing and RNA sequencing, RNA was extracted from PBMCs using TRIzol. Graves' disease was diagnosed according to American Thyroid Association guidelines. Recruitment of patients was carried out at an endocrinology department in Xi'an, China. Each patient gave roughly 10 milliliters of peripheral blood, collected in an EDTA anticoagulant tube. Ficoll Paque Plus density gradient separation was used to isolate PBMCs, and no additional T cell sorting was done. An Agilent 2100 Bioanalyzer and agarose gel were used to check RNA quality, and a NanoDrop 2000 was used to measure RNA concentration. These sequences were also reported in another study, on T cells in Graves' hyperthyroidism and ophthalmopathy. That second publication adds: Stable Graves' hyperthyroidism was defined as no progression to ophthalmopathy during 18 months of follow-up. Hyperthyroidism patients were newly diagnosed, had a disease duration of under 2 months, and were aged 18 to 65 years. Exclusion was applied to patients with uncontrolled infections, other autoimmune diseases, pregnancy or lactation. Diagnoses relied on clinical symptoms, serum thyroxine and TRAb, thyroid ultrasound and orbital computed tomography. A first-round RT-PCR of the TCR CDR3 used the HTBI primer set with the Qiagen OneStep RT-PCR kit. Most expanded thyroid clonotypes (frequency above 0.001) were also found in blood, which suggests that blood repertoires may mirror thyroid immune responses. A 13 V-J signature model separated ophthalmopathy from stable hyperthyroidism, with around 88% sensitivity and roughly 81% specificity in cross-validation and 80%/75% in testing. During validation, the model predicted progression to ophthalmopathy a median of roughly six months ahead of onset, with just under 71% sensitivity and 72% to 80% specificity. A discovery cohort of fewer than 110 patients, roughly 43 with Graves' ophthalmopathy and 55 to 65 with stable Graves' hyperthyroidism, was used to find distinguishing TCR V-J signatures. An independent validation cohort of 18 to 20 hyperthyroidism patients and approximately 16 patients who later progressed to ophthalmopathy tested prospective prediction of ophthalmopathy. The 95 to 100 discovery patients were divided at random into training and test sets in a 7:3 ratio. The study also compared thyroid tissue and blood T-cell repertoires from several Graves' hyperthyroidism patients. After blood sampling, hyperthyroidism patients were treated with methimazole at a starting dose of 30 mg daily, and ophthalmopathy patients were treated with high-dose intravenous methylprednisolone. Libraries were constructed in a second round of multiplex PCR, after which size selection and purification were carried out. The libraries were sequenced on an Illumina HiSeq2000 using paired-end 100 bp reads. Raw data were processed with SOAPnuke, discarding reads with adapters, uncalled bases, mean Phred below 15, or no exact constant-primer or identifier match. COPE v1.2.5 was used to merge high-quality paired reads, and clonotypes were defined as unique nucleotide sequences. MiTCR v1.1 was used to align the clonotypes against IMGT TRBV, TRBD and TRBJ reference segments. The analysis included only V-J combinations with a frequency above 0.0001, which together covered about 99% of the repertoires. The TCS score was defined as F50 (clonal expansion) divided by E x V (chaos), with BLOSUM62-based TCRdist calculated between CDR3 peptides within each V-J. Welch's t-statistics and random forest reduced roughly 530 V-J features to around 14, which were used in a naive Bayes classifier (R e1071). Sample size was not statistically predetermined, and blinding of investigators to group allocation was not performed. The paper reports TCR Vbeta CDR3 sequencing of fewer than 150 peripheral blood samples: fewer than 50 ophthalmopathy, fewer than 80 hyperthyroidism and 17 progressor patients.

The source material was peripheral blood mononuclear cells (PBMCs), sampled at new diagnosis, from a patient treated with antithyroid drugs. Recombination connected TRBV20-1 to TRBJ2-1, with no confidently assigned D gene. The sequence derives from a middle-aged man with Graves disease. Donor details come from another sample of the same person, matched by shared clones. The encoded CDR3 is CSARGDATAYNEQLF. The nucleotide sequence reads as follows: TGCAGTGCTAGAGGTGACGCCACGGCCTACAACGAGCAGCTCTTC.